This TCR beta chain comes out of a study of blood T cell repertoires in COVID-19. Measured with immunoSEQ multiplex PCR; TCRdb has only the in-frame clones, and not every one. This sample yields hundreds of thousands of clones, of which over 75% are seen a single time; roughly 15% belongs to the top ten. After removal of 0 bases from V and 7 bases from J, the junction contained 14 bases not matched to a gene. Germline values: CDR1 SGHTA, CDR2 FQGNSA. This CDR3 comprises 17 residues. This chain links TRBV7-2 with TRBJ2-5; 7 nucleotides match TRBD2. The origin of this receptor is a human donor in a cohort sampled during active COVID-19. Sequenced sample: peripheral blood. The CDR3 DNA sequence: TGTGCCAGCAGCTTAGCGGCTAGCGGACTCCCCGGGGTGACCCAGTACTTC. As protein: CASSLAASGLPGVTQYF.